A single sample gave rise to the 7 T cell receptor beta chains below, sequenced in a study of OX40 agonist ivuxolimab in advanced cancers. The data were produced by immunoSEQ multiplex PCR, yet TCRdb's version contains in-frame clones alone and is incomplete. The sample shows 55,000 to 80,000 clones, around nine tenths of them seen only once. The material sequenced was CD4+ or CD8+ T cells sorted from blood, taken in a trial of the OX40 agonist ivuxolimab. These TCRs come from an adult with an advanced solid tumor such as melanoma, head and neck, liver or kidney cancer.

The chain uses TRBV19 and TRBJ2-1, with 7 bases fitting TRBD1. V dropped 5 bases and J dropped 8; count of bases not matched to a gene: 6. Per the germline V gene, CDR1 is LNHDA and CDR2 is SQIVND (reference sequence). The CDR3 contains 13 residues. The CDR3 region has the DNA TGTGCCAGTAGTCCACAGGGGATCCATGAGCAGTTCTTC. It yields the protein CASSPQGIHEQFF.

This chain uses TRBV7-3 with TRBJ2-2; D is ambiguous. Trimming took off 3 bases at V and 0 bases at J, with 17 bases between the two ends. CDR1 and CDR2 from the germline V gene are SGHTA and FQGTGA. This CDR3 has 18 residues. The CDR3 region has the DNA TGTGCCAGCAGCTTGGCGGCTGAGGAATCCGCGAACACCGGGGAGCTGTTTTTT. Translation gives CASSLAAEESANTGELFF. Combining the CDR3 with reference TRBV7-3 and TRBJ2-2 gives the whole variable domain GAGVSQTPSNKVTEKGKYVELRCDPISGHTALYWYRQSLGQGPEFLIYFQGTGAADDSGLPNDRFFAVRPEGSVSTLKIQRTERGDSAVYLCASSLAAEESANTGELFFGEGSRLTVL.

The rearrangement joins TRBV29-1 to TRBJ2-5; TRBD2 might be the D (5 bases). CDR3 length equals 12 residues. Trimming stripped 3 bases from V and 5 bases from J, with 10 bases between. Germline CDR1 and CDR2: SQVTM and ANQGSEA. The CDR3 sequence is CSVDAGGETQYF. The CDR3 DNA follows: TGCAGCGTTGACGCAGGCGGGGAGACCCAGTACTTC.

The rearrangement joins TRBV18 to TRBJ2-7; D unresolved. The V end lost 3 bases, the J end lost 6 bases, and 12 bases lay between the germline ends. The CDR3 has 13 residues. Germline-derived CDR1 and CDR2 are KGHSH and LQKENI. The CDR3 reads CASSPDEMGEQYF. Here the CDR3 DNA reads TGTGCCAGCTCACCGGACGAGATGGGCGAGCAGTACTTC.

This chain joins TRBV27 and TRBJ2-7; the match to TRBD2 covers 14 bases. CDR3 length: 20 residues. J gave up 4 bases and V 3 bases, and 17 bases lay outside the gene matches. Germline V gene lookup returns CDR1 MNHEY and CDR2 SMNVEV (reference sequence). The CDR3 loop is CASSLTRTGTSGRRSYEQYF. The CDR3 coding sequence is TGTGCCAGCAGTTTGACTCGAACCGGGACTAGCGGGAGAAGGTCTTACGAGCAGTACTTC.

The chain uses TRBV7-9 and TRBJ2-7; TRBD2 aligns across 8 bases. Germline values: CDR1 SEHNR, CDR2 FQNEAQ (reference sequence). V gave up 5 bases and J gave up 1 base; unmatched junction bases: 7. This CDR3 contains 15 residues. This chain's CDR3 is CASSQVSGVSYEQYF. As DNA, the CDR3 is TGTGCCAGCAGCCAAGTTAGCGGGGTTTCCTACGAGCAGTACTTC.

The rearrangement uses TRBV2 and TRBJ2-2; unclear D gene. Germline V gene lookup returns CDR1 SNHLY and CDR2 FYNNEI. The V gene lost 1 base and the J gene lost 8 bases, with 5 bases spanning the gap. The CDR3 totals 12 residues. CDR3 DNA: TGTGCCAGCAGTGAAGGTCTAGGGGAGCTGTTTTTT. Its translation: CASSEGLGELFF.